What follows are 5 T cell receptor beta chains derived from one specimen sequenced in a study of shared clonotypes between healthy human individuals. Sequencing used immunoSEQ multiplex PCR; TCRdb keeps in-frame clones, though not all of them. The data contain around 2.1 million clones, approximately 94% of them seen just once; the ten biggest clones take up more than 1.5%. Naive CD8 cells comprised CD45RO-negative, CCR7-positively selected cells, excluding terminally differentiated effector memory CD45RA+ cells. The specimen was naive CD8+ T cells from PBMCs. All receptors come from a man in his late teens or twenties in good health. Some clones in this sample may be carry-over from other donors' samples.

In DNA form, the CDR3 reads TGTGCCAGTAGTATAACGGAAACCGGGCCCCAGCATTTT. The encoded protein is CASSITETGPQHF. This chain joins TRBV19 and TRBJ1-5; D remains unclear. Germline V CDR1 and CDR2: LNHDA, SQIVND (reference sequence). V lost 2 bases to trimming and J lost 9 bases, with 11 bases between them. This CDR3 region has 13 residues.

J is TRBJ2-7 and V is TRBV7-3, with D possibly being TRBD1 (5 bases). The CDR3 totals 13 residues. V lost 3 bases to trimming and J lost 1 base, with 7 bases between them. CDR1 is SGHTA, CDR2 FQGTGA, per germline. The CDR3 reads CASSFGHSYEQYF. CDR3 nucleotides: TGTGCCAGCAGCTTTGGACATTCCTACGAGCAGTACTTC.

The chain couples TRBV19 to TRBJ2-7, with D possibly TRBD1 on 6 matching bases. V was clipped by 6 bases and J by 7 bases, with 19 bases between them. CDR1 and CDR2 (germline): LNHDA, SQIVND (reference sequence). The CDR3 has 14 amino acids. The CDR3 here is CASSLTPGQTEQYF. In nucleotides, the CDR3 is TGTGCCAGTAGCCTAACTCCAGGACAGACAGAGCAGTACTTC.

The rearrangement joins TRBV9 to TRBJ1-2; 9 bases agree with TRBD1. Trimming removed 4 bases from V and 3 bases from J; junction bases left unmatched: 10. The germline CDR1 and CDR2 sequences are SGDLS and YYNGEE. CDR3 length: 16 residues. CDR3 sequence: CASSFPGTGRHYGYTF. The DNA for the CDR3 is TGTGCCAGCAGCTTTCCCGGGACAGGGAGGCACTATGGCTACACCTTC.

A single count supports this clone. The J gene is TRBJ2-7, the V gene TRBV5-4, with no clear D. Deletions cut 4 bases from V and 0 bases from J, with 5 bases between. This CDR3 is built from 12 residues. Germline CDR1 SGHNT, CDR2 YYREEE (reference sequence). CDR3 sequence (DNA): TGTGCCAGCAGCCAAAGCTCCTACGAGCAGTACTTC. Translated: CASSQSSYEQYF.